The present T cell receptor beta chain was sequenced within a study of blood T cell repertoires in COVID-19. V gave up 2 bases and J gave up 5 bases; unmatched junction bases: 7. The CDR3 covers 16 residues. Germline V gene data show CDR1 as SQVTM and CDR2 as ANQGSEA. The table came from immunoSEQ multiplex PCR; TCRdb's copy has only in-frame clones and leaves some out. The sample gives fewer than 500,000 clones, roughly 88% of which show up once; approximately 1.5% is in the top ten. Sequenced input: peripheral blood. This clonotype was obtained from a young woman with active or convalescent COVID-19. The chain carries TRBV29-1 and TRBJ2-2; 11 positions match TRBD2. Here the CDR3 reads CSVERGGLAVTGELFF. The CDR3 coding sequence is TGCAGCGTTGAACGGGGGGGACTAGCGGTGACCGGGGAGCTGTTTTTT.